The text below deals with one T cell receptor beta chain. The antigen remains unidentified. Germline values: CDR1 LNHDA, CDR2 SQIVND (reference sequence). The CDR3 is 16 amino acids. V lost 5 bases to trimming and J lost 2 bases, with 16 bases between them. The data originate from a study of cytomegalovirus exposure and HLA in healthy donors. Vbeta (60) and Jbeta (13) primers were used in the PCR. Sequencing was performed with immunoSEQ multiplex PCR; in TCRdb, only in-frame clones are kept and a portion is missing. Among 150,000 or so clones listed, around 80% were seen once. Whole-study findings and limits: For most TCR sequences rarity was the rule, although some public TCRs occurred in many donors. A cluster of highly shared sequence variants was likely a sequencing artifact. In a later analysis, TCR beta V- and J-gene trimming showed a link to a missense DCLRE1C variant.

The TCR comes from a man aged 30 to 45 in good health and CMV-seropositive. The chain uses TRBV19 and TRBJ1-5; D is undetermined. Sequenced input: PBMCs. The CDR3 is CASSPRPGGGNQPQHF. The CDR3 DNA reads as TGTGCCAGTAGTCCAAGGCCGGGTGGAGGCAATCAGCCCCAGCATTTT.